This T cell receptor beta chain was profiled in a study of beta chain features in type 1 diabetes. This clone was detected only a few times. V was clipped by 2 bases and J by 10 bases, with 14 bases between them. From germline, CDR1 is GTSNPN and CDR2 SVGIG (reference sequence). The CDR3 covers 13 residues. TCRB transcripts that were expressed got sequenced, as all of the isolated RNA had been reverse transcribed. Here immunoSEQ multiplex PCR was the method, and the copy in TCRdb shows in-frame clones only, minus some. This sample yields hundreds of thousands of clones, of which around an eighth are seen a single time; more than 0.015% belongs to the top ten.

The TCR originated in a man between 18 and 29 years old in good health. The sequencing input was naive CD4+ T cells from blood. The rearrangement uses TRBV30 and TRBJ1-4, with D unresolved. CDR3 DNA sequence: TGTGCCTGGAGTTATTTTGGGGAGGGAAAACTGTTTTTT. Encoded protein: CAWSYFGEGKLFF.